The next 5 T cell receptor beta chains were all read from a single sample in a study of chemoradiotherapy in HPV16-positive cancers. Sequencing used immunoSEQ multiplex PCR; TCRdb keeps in-frame clones, though not all of them. The sample gives roughly 29,000 clones, 91% of which show up once; roughly a fifth is in the top ten. The source material was blood, sampled from a patient who underwent chemoradiotherapy. These receptors all come from a human donor with HPV-associated anogenital cancer.

The rearrangement uses TRBV11-2 and TRBJ2-7, with 9 bases fitting TRBD1. The CDR3 contains 17 residues. Germline V gives CDR1 SGHAT, CDR2 FQNNGV. The V and J ends lost 1 base and 3 bases, in that order; junction bases with no gene match: 10. For the CDR3, the DNA is TGTGCCAGCAGCTTAGGGGACAGGGTTGTTGCGGACTACGAGCAGTACTTC. This sequence encodes CASSLGDRVVADYEQYF.

The gene calls are TRBV5-1 and TRBJ2-5; D is undetermined. Germline CDR1 reads SGHRS; CDR2 reads YFSETQ. CDR3 length: 15 residues. The germline V and J ends were trimmed by 7 bases and 1 base, with 17 bases remaining between them. The CDR3 here is CASGTPELFQETQYF. DNA of the CDR3: TGCGCCAGCGGAACCCCGGAATTGTTCCAAGAGACCCAGTACTTC.

The CDR3 sequence is CASSLEQGGNQPQHF. The CDR3 nucleotides read TGTGCCAGCAGCTTAGAACAGGGGGGAAATCAGCCCCAGCATTTT. This chain links TRBV7-9 with TRBJ1-5, with 8 bases identical to TRBD1. The trim removed 1 base at V and 4 bases at J, leaving 3 bases unmatched. CDR1 is SEHNR, CDR2 FQNEAQ, per germline (reference sequence). This CDR3 spans 15 amino acids.

The V gene is TRBV7-2, the J gene TRBJ2-7, with D perhaps TRBD1 or TRBD2 (5 bases each). The length of the CDR3 is 16 residues. Germline CDR1 and CDR2: SGHTA and FQGNSA. V gave up 0 bases and J gave up 2 bases, with 14 bases separating them. The CDR3 nucleotides are TGTGCCAGCAGCTTAGCCCCGGGACGAGGGACCTACGAGCAGTACTTC. This sequence encodes CASSLAPGRGTYEQYF.

This sequence joins TRBV6-5 and TRBJ1-1; no definite D call. This CDR3 region has 15 residues. The V end lost 7 bases, the J end lost 0 bases, and 15 bases lay between the germline ends. Germline CDR1 and CDR2: MNHEY and SVGAGI. In DNA form, the CDR3 reads TGTGCCAGCACTCCCAGACACGGGATGAACACTGAAGCTTTCTTT. Amino acid sequence: CASTPRHGMNTEAFF.